The sequence of this T cell receptor beta chain was determined in a study of identifying expanded T cells in peripheral blood. Germline trimming cut 3 bases from V and 4 bases from J; bases unmatched to any gene: 10. Germline V lookup: CDR1 SGDLS, CDR2 YYNGEE. This CDR3 region has 18 residues. Whole-study findings and limits: Across healthy donors, higher total template counts meant significantly greater approximately 2-week count variance. Over around two and four weeks, about 17 and 20 clones changed, versus around 1.1 between replicates.

Libraries were prepared by immunoSEQ multiplex PCR; TCRdb keeps only in-frame clonotypes and omits some of them. This table has around 75,000 clones, roughly 90% appearing once. Healthy donors had no documented immune events, such as infections, while sampled. With respect to this clone: What it binds is unknown.

What was sequenced was blood. The TCR sequence derives from a person aged 18-69 years in good health. The V gene is TRBV9, the J gene TRBJ2-6; 10 nucleotides align to TRBD1. The CDR3 loop reads CASSEGTGESDGANVLTF. For the CDR3, the DNA is TGTGCCAGCAGCGAGGGGACAGGGGAATCGGACGGGGCCAACGTCCTGACTTTC.